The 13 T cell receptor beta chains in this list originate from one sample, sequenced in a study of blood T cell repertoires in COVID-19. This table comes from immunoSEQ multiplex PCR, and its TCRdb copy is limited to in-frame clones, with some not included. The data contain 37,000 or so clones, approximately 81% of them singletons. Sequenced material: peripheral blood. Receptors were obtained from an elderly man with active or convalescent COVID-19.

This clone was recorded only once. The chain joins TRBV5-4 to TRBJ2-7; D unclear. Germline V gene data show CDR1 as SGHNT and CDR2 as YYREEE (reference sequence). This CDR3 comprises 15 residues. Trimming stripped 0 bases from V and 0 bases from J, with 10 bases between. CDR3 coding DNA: TGTGCCAGCAGCTTGGCTACCGATCCCTCCTACGAGCAGTACTTC. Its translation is CASSLATDPSYEQYF.

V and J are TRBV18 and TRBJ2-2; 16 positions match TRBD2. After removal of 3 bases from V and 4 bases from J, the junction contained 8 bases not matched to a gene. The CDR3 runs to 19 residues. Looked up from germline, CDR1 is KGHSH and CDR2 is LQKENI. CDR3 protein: CASSPPGLAGGRITGELFF. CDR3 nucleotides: TGTGCCAGCTCACCCCCGGGACTAGCGGGGGGGCGAATCACCGGGGAGCTGTTTTTT.

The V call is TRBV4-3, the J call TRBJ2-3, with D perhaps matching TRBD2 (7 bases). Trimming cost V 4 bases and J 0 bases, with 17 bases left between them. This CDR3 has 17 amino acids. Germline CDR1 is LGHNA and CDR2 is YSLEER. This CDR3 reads CASSPGVAGVSTDTQYF. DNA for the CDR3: TGCGCCAGCAGCCCAGGGGTGGCGGGGGTGAGCACAGATACGCAGTATTTT.

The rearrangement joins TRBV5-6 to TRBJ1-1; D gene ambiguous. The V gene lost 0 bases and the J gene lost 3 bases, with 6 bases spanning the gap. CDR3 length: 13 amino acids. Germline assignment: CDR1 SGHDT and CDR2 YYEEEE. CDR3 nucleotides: TGTGCCAGCAGCTTGGGTGGGCACACTGAAGCTTTCTTT. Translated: CASSLGGHTEAFF.

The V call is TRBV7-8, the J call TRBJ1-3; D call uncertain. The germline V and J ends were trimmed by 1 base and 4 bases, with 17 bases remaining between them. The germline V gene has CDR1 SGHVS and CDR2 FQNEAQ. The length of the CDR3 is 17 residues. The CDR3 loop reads CASSLVIFEGEGNTIYF. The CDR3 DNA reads TGTGCCAGCAGCTTAGTTATTTTCGAGGGAGAAGGAAACACCATATATTTT.

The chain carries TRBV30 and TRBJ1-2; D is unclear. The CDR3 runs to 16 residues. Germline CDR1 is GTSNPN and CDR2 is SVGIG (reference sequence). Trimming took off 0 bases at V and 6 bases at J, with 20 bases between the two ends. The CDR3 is CAWSVIGSVREHGYTF. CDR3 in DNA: TGTGCCTGGAGTGTGATTGGCAGCGTGCGGGAGCATGGCTACACCTTC.

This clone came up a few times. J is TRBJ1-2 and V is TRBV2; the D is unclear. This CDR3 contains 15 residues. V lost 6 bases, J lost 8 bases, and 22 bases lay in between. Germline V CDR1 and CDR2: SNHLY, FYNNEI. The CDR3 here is CASSGDGGGISGYTF. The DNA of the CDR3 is TGTGCCAGCAGCGGTGACGGCGGAGGCATTTCAGGCTACACCTTC.

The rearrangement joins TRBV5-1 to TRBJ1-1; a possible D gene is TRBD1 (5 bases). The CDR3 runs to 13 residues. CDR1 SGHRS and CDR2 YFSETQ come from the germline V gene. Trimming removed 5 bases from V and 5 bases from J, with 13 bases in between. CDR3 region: CASSLVGQTEAFF. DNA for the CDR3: TGCGCCAGCAGTCTGGTGGGGCAAACTGAAGCTTTCTTT.

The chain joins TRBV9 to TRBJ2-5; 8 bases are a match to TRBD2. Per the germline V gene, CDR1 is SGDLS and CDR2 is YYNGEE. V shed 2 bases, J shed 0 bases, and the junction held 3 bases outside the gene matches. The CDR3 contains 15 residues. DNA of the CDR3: TGTGCCAGCAGCGTTAGCGGGGCGTACCAAGAGACCCAGTACTTC. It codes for CASSVSGAYQETQYF.

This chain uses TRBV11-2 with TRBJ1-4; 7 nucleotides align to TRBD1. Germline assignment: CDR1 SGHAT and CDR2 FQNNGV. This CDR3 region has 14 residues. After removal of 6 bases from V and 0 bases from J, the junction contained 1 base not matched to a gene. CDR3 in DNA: TGTGCCAGCAGTCAGGGGGCAACTAATGAAAAACTGTTTTTT. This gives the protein CASSQGATNEKLFF. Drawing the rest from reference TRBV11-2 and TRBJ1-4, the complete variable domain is EAGVAQSPRYKIIEKRQSVAFWCNPISGHATLYWYQQILGQGPKLLIQFQNNGVVDDSQLPKDRFSAERLKGVDSTLKIQPAKLEDSAVYLCASSQGATNEKLFFGSGTQLSVL.

CDR3 protein: CASSNRANEKLFF. CDR3 sequence (DNA): TGTGCCAGTAGTAACAGGGCTAATGAAAAACTGTTTTTT. The gene calls are TRBV19 and TRBJ1-4, with D possibly matching TRBD1 (6 bases). Germline V gene sequence: CDR1 LNHDA, CDR2 SQIVND (reference sequence). CDR3 length: 13 amino acids. V was trimmed by 4 bases and J by 3 bases, leaving 6 bases between them.

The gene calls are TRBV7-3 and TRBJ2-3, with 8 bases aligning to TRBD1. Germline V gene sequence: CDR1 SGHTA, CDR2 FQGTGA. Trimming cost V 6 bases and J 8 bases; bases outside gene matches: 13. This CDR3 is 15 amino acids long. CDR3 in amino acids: CASSSRDRFRGTQYF. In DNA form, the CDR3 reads TGTGCCAGCAGTTCCCGGGACAGGTTTAGAGGTACGCAGTATTTT.

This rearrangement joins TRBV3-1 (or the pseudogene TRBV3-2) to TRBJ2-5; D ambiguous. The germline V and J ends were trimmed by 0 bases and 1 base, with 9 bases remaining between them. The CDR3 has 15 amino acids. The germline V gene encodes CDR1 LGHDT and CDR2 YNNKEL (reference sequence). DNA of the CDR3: TGTGCCAGCAGCCAAGACACGGCGGTCCAAGAGACCCAGTACTTC. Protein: CASSQDTAVQETQYF.